The entry below describes one T cell receptor beta chain. Its specificity is unknown. These data originate in a study of cytomegalovirus exposure and HLA in healthy donors. Turning to the study itself: Around 77 million unique TCRs from HLA-typed donors made up an early data release.

PCR was performed using 60 Vbeta and 13 Jbeta primers. The repertoire was sequenced with immunoSEQ multiplex PCR; TCRdb's copy has only in-frame clones and lacks some. The table lists some 120,000 clones, about 70% of them singletons. V shed 7 bases and J 0 bases; nucleotides not matched to a gene: 6. Germline CDR1 and CDR2: MDHEN and SYDVKM. This CDR3 spans 14 amino acids. Study-level results: The authors enumerated around 150 TCR beta chains as linked to cytomegalovirus.

This TCR came from a human donor in good health. Material: PBMCs. The chain links TRBV28 to TRBJ2-7; 7 nucleotides match TRBD2. CDR3 loop: CASTWRGSSYEQYF. CDR3 sequence (DNA): TGTGCCAGCACCTGGCGCGGGAGCTCCTACGAGCAGTACTTC.